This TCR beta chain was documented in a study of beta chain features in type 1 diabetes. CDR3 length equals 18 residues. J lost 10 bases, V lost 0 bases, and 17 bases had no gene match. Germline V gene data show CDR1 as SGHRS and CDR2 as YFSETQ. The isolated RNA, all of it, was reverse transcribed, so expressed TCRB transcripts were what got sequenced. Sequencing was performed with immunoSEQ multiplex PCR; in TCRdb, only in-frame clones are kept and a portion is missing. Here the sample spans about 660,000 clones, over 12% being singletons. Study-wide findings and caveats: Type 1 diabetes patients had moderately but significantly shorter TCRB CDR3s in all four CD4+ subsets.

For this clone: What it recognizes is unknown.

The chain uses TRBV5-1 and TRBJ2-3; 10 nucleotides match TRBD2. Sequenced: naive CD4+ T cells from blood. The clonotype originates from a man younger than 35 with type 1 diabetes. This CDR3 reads CASSLVASGSNHRYAQYF. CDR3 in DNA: TGCGCCAGCAGCTTGGTGGCTAGCGGGAGCAATCACAGATATGCGCAGTATTTT.